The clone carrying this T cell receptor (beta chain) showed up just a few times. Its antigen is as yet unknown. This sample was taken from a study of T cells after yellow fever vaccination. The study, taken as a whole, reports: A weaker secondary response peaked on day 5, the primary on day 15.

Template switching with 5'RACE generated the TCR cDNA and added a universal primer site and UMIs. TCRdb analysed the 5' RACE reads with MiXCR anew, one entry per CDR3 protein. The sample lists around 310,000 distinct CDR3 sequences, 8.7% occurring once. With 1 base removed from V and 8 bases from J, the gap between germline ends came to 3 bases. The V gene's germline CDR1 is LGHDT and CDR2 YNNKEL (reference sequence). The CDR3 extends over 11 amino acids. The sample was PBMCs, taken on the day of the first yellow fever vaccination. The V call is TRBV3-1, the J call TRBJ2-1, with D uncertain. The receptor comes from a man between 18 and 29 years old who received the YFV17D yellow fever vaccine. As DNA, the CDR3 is TGTGCCAGCAGCCAAGCCTATGAGCAGTTCTTC. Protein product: CASSQAYEQFF.